This T cell receptor (beta chain) came from a study of Ad26.COV2.S vaccination and SARS-CoV-2 variants. General study points: The study found similar non-spike TCR breadth in vaccine and placebo recipients. Vaccine recipients had higher spike-specific TCR breadth than placebo recipients.

The V and J ends lost 8 bases and 10 bases, in that order; junction bases with no gene match: 9. This CDR3 has 13 amino acids. CDR1 and CDR2 (germline): LNHDA, SQIVND (reference sequence). Data came from immunoSEQ multiplex PCR; TCRdb stores just in-frame clones and leaves some out. Altogether approximately 300,000 clones are present, around 85% being singletons, with the ten largest covering around 2%. Treatment noted: approximately 18 received Ad26.COV2.S at low or high dose, single or two shots; 5 received placebo; per-sample allocation not given. The study sampled participants on day 63 after the first vaccine or placebo injection. An adult aged 18-55 years in Boston served as the donor. Ad26.COV2.S expressed prefusion-stabilized spike from the original Wuhan strain. Turning to this clone: Its target is unknown.

The rearrangement joins TRBV19 to TRBJ2-1, with 9 bases matching TRBD1. The sequences come from peripheral blood, collected in a trial of Ad26.COV2.S vaccine versus placebo. The sequence derives from a person aged 18-65 years who received the Ad26.COV2.S COVID-19 vaccine or a placebo. Written as DNA, the CDR3 is TGTGCCAGTGCGGGGCGGGGGACAGGGGAGCAGTTCTTC. This codes for CASAGRGTGEQFF.